This passage covers 13 T cell receptor beta chains from one sample sequenced in a study of blood T cell repertoires in COVID-19. Sequenced by immunoSEQ multiplex PCR; TCRdb stores in-frame clones only, minus some. There are roughly 280,000 clones in the sample; roughly 86% occur only once, and approximately 9% lies in the top ten. The sequenced sample was peripheral blood. The source is a man in his forties with active or convalescent COVID-19.

The V call is TRBV9, the J call TRBJ1-1; possibly TRBD1 for D (5 bases). In germline, CDR1 is SGDLS, CDR2 YYNGEE. Between the trimmed V and J ends, which lost 4 bases and 8 bases, there was a span of 18 bases. This CDR3 is built from 14 residues. The CDR3 reads CASSTEGLSREAFF. The CDR3 DNA reads as TGTGCCAGCAGCACTGAGGGACTATCTAGAGAAGCTTTCTTT.

The rearrangement uses TRBV27 and TRBJ2-5; TRBD2 matches 10 bases. This CDR3 spans 16 amino acids. The trim removed 9 bases at V and 0 bases at J, leaving 10 bases unmatched. Germline V gene sequence: CDR1 MNHEY, CDR2 SMNVEV (reference sequence). The DNA of the CDR3 is TGTGCCAGATTATCCGGGACTAGCGTCTACCAAGAGACCCAGTACTTC. Translation: CARLSGTSVYQETQYF.

This chain connects TRBV21-1 to TRBJ2-1; the table's D gene call, TRBD1, was not cross checked with the DNA. TRBV21-1 is classified as a pseudogene. The CDR3 is 14 residues long. The CDR3 region is CASSKGSRHDEQFF. The CDR3 DNA is TGTGCCAGCAGCAAAGGCTCCAGGCACGATGAGCAGTTCTTC.

The V gene is TRBV9, the J gene TRBJ2-1, with a weak D call TRBD2 (6 bases). Germline CDR1 is SGDLS and CDR2 is YYNGEE. V was shortened by 3 bases and J by 6 bases, with 16 bases between the two germline ends. The CDR3 contains 15 residues. CDR3 amino acids: CASSASAGTPNEQFF. CDR3 DNA: TGTGCCAGCAGCGCGTCAGCCGGGACTCCCAATGAGCAGTTCTTC.

The CDR3 here is CASSVDGVWETYNEQFF. For the CDR3, the DNA is TGTGCCAGCAGCGTAGATGGTGTATGGGAGACCTACAATGAGCAGTTCTTC. The rearrangement joins TRBV9 to TRBJ2-1, with TRBD2 as a possible D gene (5 bases). V was shortened by 0 bases and J by 2 bases, with 15 bases between the two germline ends. From germline, CDR1 is SGDLS and CDR2 YYNGEE. CDR3 length: 17 residues.

This chain uses TRBV5-4 with TRBJ2-3, with TRBD2 as a possible D gene (6 bases). Germline loops: CDR1 SGHNT, CDR2 YYREEE (reference sequence). This CDR3 is 16 amino acids long. V gave up 3 bases and J gave up 3 bases, with 17 bases separating them. The CDR3 coding sequence is TGTGCCAGCAGCTCACAGACGAGGGGAGGTACAGATACGCAGTATTTT. Amino acid sequence: CASSSQTRGGTDTQYF.

The V gene is TRBV25-1, the J gene TRBJ1-2, with D uncertain. V was pared by 1 base and J by 4 bases, with 16 bases between. CDR1 MGHDK and CDR2 SYGVNS come from the germline V gene. This CDR3 comprises 16 residues. The CDR3 protein is CASSEFSAKTGYGYTF. CDR3 coding DNA: TGTGCCAGCAGTGAATTTTCTGCGAAAACGGGCTATGGCTACACCTTC.

V and J are TRBV18 and TRBJ2-3, with 11 bases fitting TRBD2. Unmatched junction bases numbered 4, after V lost 0 bases and J lost 5 bases. Germline V gives CDR1 KGHSH, CDR2 LQKENI. The CDR3 runs 16 residues. The CDR3 spells CASSPPVSGRGDTQYF. In nucleotides, the CDR3 is TGTGCCAGCTCACCACCGGTTAGCGGGAGGGGAGATACGCAGTATTTT.

Only a few counts were recorded for this clone. The V and J genes are TRBV5-6 and TRBJ1-5; unclear D gene. Germline loops: CDR1 SGHDT, CDR2 YYEEEE. The CDR3 extends over 14 amino acids. Trimming pared 4 bases from V and 0 bases from J, leaving 8 bases between. The CDR3 is CASSPGYSNQPQHF. For the CDR3, the DNA is TGTGCCAGCAGCCCGGGATATAGCAATCAGCCCCAGCATTTT.

The J gene is TRBJ2-1, the V gene TRBV7-3; weak D call: TRBD2 (5 bases). Looked up from germline, CDR1 is SGHTA and CDR2 is FQGTGA. The CDR3 contains 12 residues. V was shortened by 2 bases and J by 9 bases, with 8 bases between the two germline ends. CDR3 in amino acids: CASSLDGIEQFF. The CDR3 coding sequence is TGTGCCAGCAGCTTAGACGGGATTGAGCAGTTCTTC.

The chain joins TRBV13 to TRBJ2-5, with D possibly being TRBD2 (6 bases). CDR1 is PRHDT, CDR2 FYEKMQ, per germline (reference sequence). The CDR3 totals 14 residues. V was pared by 5 bases and J by 3 bases, with 13 bases between. The CDR3 loop reads CASSKMGGEETQYF. The CDR3 nucleotides are TGTGCCAGCAGCAAAATGGGCGGGGAAGAGACCCAGTACTTC.

The chain uses TRBV13 and TRBJ2-6; D unresolved. In germline, CDR1 is PRHDT, CDR2 FYEKMQ (reference sequence). V was pared by 5 bases and J by 0 bases, with 8 bases between. This CDR3 comprises 15 residues. The CDR3 DNA sequence: TGTGCCAGCAGCCGAAGAGACTCTGGGGCCAACGTCCTGACTTTC. Its translation is CASSRRDSGANVLTF. Based on the CDR3 plus reference TRBV13 and TRBJ2-6, the full variable domain is AAGVIQSPRHLIKEKRETATLKCYPIPRHDTVYWYQQGPGQDPQFLISFYEKMQSDKGSIPDRFSAQQFSDYHSELNMSSLELGDSALYFCASSRRDSGANVLTFGAGSRLTVL.

Only one count was recorded for this clone. The chain employs TRBV11-2 and TRBJ1-1; 7 positions agree with TRBD1. Losses at the gene ends were 2 bases for V and 1 base for J; bases not matched to a gene: 4. Germline V CDR1 and CDR2: SGHAT, FQNNGV. The CDR3 loop spans 15 amino acids. The CDR3, as DNA: TGTGCCAGCAGCTTACCCCGGGACAGGAACACTGAAGCTTTCTTT. Its translation is CASSLPRDRNTEAFF.